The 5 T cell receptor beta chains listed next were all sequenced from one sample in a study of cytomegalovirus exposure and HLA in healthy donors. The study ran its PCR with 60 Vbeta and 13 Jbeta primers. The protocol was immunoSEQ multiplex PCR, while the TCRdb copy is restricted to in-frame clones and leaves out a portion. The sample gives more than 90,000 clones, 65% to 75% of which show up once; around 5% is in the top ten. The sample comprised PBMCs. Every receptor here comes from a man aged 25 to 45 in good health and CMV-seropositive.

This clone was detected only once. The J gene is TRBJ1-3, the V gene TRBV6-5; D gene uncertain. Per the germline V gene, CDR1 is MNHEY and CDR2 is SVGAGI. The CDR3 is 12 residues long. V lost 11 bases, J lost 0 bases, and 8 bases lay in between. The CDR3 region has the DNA TGTGCCGGAGGGATCTCTGGAAACACCATATATTTT. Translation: CAGGISGNTIYF.

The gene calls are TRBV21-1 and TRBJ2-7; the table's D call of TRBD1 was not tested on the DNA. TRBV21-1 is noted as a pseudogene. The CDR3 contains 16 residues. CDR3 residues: CASSKSGTGVAYEQYF. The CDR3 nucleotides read TGTGCCAGCAGCAAATCTGGGACAGGGGTGGCCTACGAGCAGTACTTC.

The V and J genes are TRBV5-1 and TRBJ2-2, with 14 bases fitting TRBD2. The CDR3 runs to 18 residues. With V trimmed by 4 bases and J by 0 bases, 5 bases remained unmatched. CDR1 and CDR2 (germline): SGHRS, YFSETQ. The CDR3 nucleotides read TGCGCCAGCAGCAACAGACTAGCGGGGGGGTCGAACACCGGGGAGCTGTTTTTT. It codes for CASSNRLAGGSNTGELFF.

The DNA of the CDR3 is TGTGCCAGCAGCCTAAGGAGGGGGCATCAGCCCCAGCATTTT. It encodes CASSLRRGHQPQHF. The gene calls are TRBV7-2 and TRBJ1-5; 7 nucleotides line up with TRBD1. The length of the CDR3 is 14 residues. V trimming: 5 bases; J trimming: 5 bases; junction bases outside the gene matches: 6. The germline V gene encodes CDR1 SGHTA and CDR2 FQGNSA.

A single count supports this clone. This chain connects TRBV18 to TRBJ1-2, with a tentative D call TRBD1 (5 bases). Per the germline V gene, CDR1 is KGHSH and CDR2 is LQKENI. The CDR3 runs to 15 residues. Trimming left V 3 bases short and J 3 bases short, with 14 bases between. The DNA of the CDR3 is TGTGCCAGCTCACCTTCTACGGGGGGTGACTATGGCTACACCTTC. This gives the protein CASSPSTGGDYGYTF.